What follows are 20 T cell receptor beta chains derived from one specimen sequenced in a study of T cell repertoires in aging, cancer and after chemotherapy. The template was genomic DNA from peripheral blood, not RNA. Multiplex touch-down PCR with TRB-A/B primers amplified rearranged V-D-J TRB sequences. Via MiXCR, TCRdb re-called the multiplex PCR reads, giving one row per CDR3 protein. Here the sample spans more than 950 distinct CDR3 sequences, more than 25% being singletons. Sequenced material: blood. The receptors were gathered from a human donor with a blood cancer.

In this sample, this clonotype turned up once. The rearrangement links TRBV15 to TRBJ1-2; unclear D gene. The CDR3 length is 12 residues. V shed 5 bases and J shed 8 bases, with 12 bases lying between them. Per the germline V gene, CDR1 is LNHNV and CDR2 is YYDKDF (reference sequence). CDR3 in amino acids: CATSVDMGGYTF. CDR3 sequence (DNA): TGTGCCACCAGCGTCGACATGGGCGGCTACACCTTC.

By sample fraction, this clonotype is medium-sized (0.01 to 0.1%). The J gene is TRBJ2-5, the V gene TRBV12-3 or TRBV12-4; D gene unclear. Trimming stripped 4 bases from V and 0 bases from J, with 12 bases between. This CDR3 contains 15 residues. CDR3 sequence (DNA): TGTGCCAGCAGTTCCCAAAGTGGGTACCAAGAGACCCAGTACTTC. The encoded protein is CASSSQSGYQETQYF.

The table lists this clonotype with a few counts. The chain recombines TRBV4-2 with TRBJ2-5; 7 positions match TRBD2. The CDR3 spans 14 residues. Per germline, CDR1 LGHNA and CDR2 YNFKEQ. V was pared by 3 bases and J by 3 bases, with 4 bases of the junction left unmatched. CDR3 protein: CASSQGGTKETQYF. In DNA, the CDR3 is TGTGCCAGCAGCCAGGGTGGGACTAAAGAGACCCAGTACTTC.

This clonotype occurred a few times. V and J are TRBV5-8 and TRBJ2-2, with D tentatively TRBD1 or TRBD2 (5 bases each). The CDR3 has 13 residues. Germline CDR1 and CDR2: SGHTS and YDEGEE. The germline V and J ends were trimmed by 3 bases and 4 bases, with 7 bases remaining between them. The CDR3: CASSWGSTGELFF. The CDR3 region has the DNA TGTGCCAGCAGCTGGGGGAGCACCGGGGAGCTGTTTTTT. Based on the CDR3 plus reference TRBV5-8 and TRBJ2-2, the full variable domain is EAGVTQSPTHLIKTRGQQATLRCSPISGHTSVYWYQQALGLGLQFLLWYDEGEERNRGNFPPRFSGRQFPNYSSELNVNALELEDSALYLCASSWGSTGELFFGEGSRLTVL.

This chain's CDR3 is CSARDSGLAGKEQFF. CDR3 nucleotides: TGCAGTGCTAGAGATTCAGGACTAGCGGGAAAAGAGCAGTTCTTC. This chain joins TRBV20-1 and TRBJ2-1; 12 nucleotides match TRBD2. The CDR3 length is 15 residues. V lost 0 bases and J lost 10; bases outside the gene matches: 7. CDR1 DFQATT and CDR2 SNEGSKA come from the germline V gene (reference sequence).

The gene calls are TRBV5-4 and TRBJ1-6, with D unresolved. CDR3 size: 15 residues. Germline V lookup: CDR1 SGHNT, CDR2 YYREEE (reference sequence). Trimming removed 3 bases from V and 9 bases from J, with 16 bases in between. The CDR3 region has the DNA TGTGCCAGCAGCTACTACAGCGCGGACGGTTCACCCCTCCACTTT. Translation: CASSYYSADGSPLHF.

To note about this clonotype: One end of the junction does not line up with germline, which may come from a read error. V is TRBV5-6 and J is TRBJ2-1; 8 nucleotides agree with TRBD1. The CDR3 runs 15 residues. The germline V gene encodes CDR1 SGHDT and CDR2 YYEEEE. Written as DNA, the CDR3 is TGCGCCAGCAGCTTGACAGGGGCGAATTACAATGAGCAGTTCTTC. It is translated as CASSLTGANYNEQFF.

This clonotype was recorded once. The chain joins TRBV11-3 to TRBJ2-1, with D perhaps matching TRBD2 (6 bases). The CDR3 consists of 15 residues. V lost 8 bases to trimming and J lost 0 bases, with 14 bases between them. Germline lookup yields CDR1 SGHNT and CDR2 YENEEA. CDR3 bases: TGTGCCAGCTCACCCCCGGGAGCCTCCTACAATGAGCAGTTCTTC. This translates into CASSPPGASYNEQFF. Using reference TRBV11-3 and TRBJ2-1 for the parts outside the CDR3, the full variable domain is EAGVVQSPRYKIIEKKQPVAFWCNPISGHNTLYWYLQNLGQGPELLIRYENEEAVDDSQLPKDRFSAERLKGVDSTLKIQPAELGDSAVYLCASSPPGASYNEQFFGPGTRLTVL.

By frequency in the sample, this clonotype is medium-sized. The chain is built from TRBV30 and TRBJ1-4; D is ambiguous. The V end was cut by 0 bases, the J end by 2 bases, with 10 bases between. The length of the CDR3 is 15 residues. In germline, CDR1 is GTSNPN, CDR2 SVGIG (reference sequence). CDR3 coding DNA: TGTGCCTGGAGTGTACTAGGGCGCACTAATGAAAAACTGTTTTTT. Protein: CAWSVLGRTNEKLFF. The full variable domain, in which reference TRBV30 and TRBJ1-4 provide the parts outside the CDR3, is SQTIHQWPATLVQPVGSPLSLECTVEGTSNPNLYWYRQAAGRGLQLLFYSVGIGQISSEVPQNLSASRPQDRQFILSSKKLLLSDSGFYLCAWSVLGRTNEKLFFGSGTQLSVL.

The chain couples TRBV24-1 to TRBJ2-5; the D is unclear. V was trimmed by 2 bases and J by 4 bases, leaving 7 bases between them. The CDR3 is 13 amino acids. Germline V lookup: CDR1 KGHDR, CDR2 SFDVKD. The CDR3 sequence is CATSDWLGETQYF. CDR3 sequence (DNA): TGTGCCACCAGTGATTGGCTAGGAGAGACCCAGTACTTC.

By its share, this clonotype is medium-sized. The V call is TRBV5-4, the J call TRBJ2-1; 12 bases fit TRBD1. V was pared by 4 bases and J by 0 bases, with 2 bases of the junction left unmatched. Germline V lookup: CDR1 SGHNT, CDR2 YYREEE (reference sequence). CDR3 length: 16 residues. The CDR3, as DNA: TGTGCCAGCAGCGGGACAGGGGGCGGCTCCTACAATGAGCAGTTCTTC. Amino acid sequence: CASSGTGGGSYNEQFF.

The rearrangement joins TRBV5-1 to TRBJ2-1; D tentatively fits TRBD1 or TRBD2 (5 bases each). Germline V CDR1 and CDR2: SGHRS, YFSETQ. Deletions cut 3 bases from V and 0 bases from J, with 10 bases between. The CDR3 runs 15 residues. CDR3 in amino acids: CASSWDPSSYNEQFF. The CDR3 nucleotides are TGCGCCAGCAGCTGGGACCCGAGCTCCTACAATGAGCAGTTCTTC.

On this clonotype: This may stem from a read error, because a much larger clone lies one nucleotide away. This chain connects TRBV6-6 to TRBJ2-2; tentative D call: TRBD1 (5 bases). CDR1 is MNHNY, CDR2 SVGAGI, per germline (reference sequence). V was clipped by 0 bases and J by 5 bases, with 13 bases between them. This CDR3 is built from 16 residues. The CDR3, as DNA: TGTGCCAGCAGTTACTCGGCAGGGTGCCGAACCGGGGAGCTGTTTTTT. This codes for CASSYSAGCRTGELFF.

This clonotype was seen a handful of times. V is TRBV12-3 or TRBV12-4 and J is TRBJ1-1, with no clear D. This CDR3 region has 13 residues. Trimming removed 7 bases at V and 1 base at J, with 10 bases between. DNA for the CDR3: TGTGCCAGCAACCCAGGAAGGAACACTGAAGCTTTCTTT. This codes for CASNPGRNTEAFF.

J is TRBJ2-3 and V is TRBV6-5; possibly TRBD1 for D (5 bases). The CDR3 covers 15 residues. Germline V CDR1 and CDR2: MNHEY, SVGAGI. Trimming pared 5 bases from V and 1 base from J, leaving 13 bases between. The CDR3 region has the DNA TGTGCCAGCAGTGAAGAAGTCAGGGGCACAGATACGCAGTATTTT. This gives the protein CASSEEVRGTDTQYF.

The rearrangement joins TRBV18 to TRBJ2-7; no definite D call. Germline lookup yields CDR1 KGHSH and CDR2 LQKENI. The CDR3 is made up of 12 amino acids. V lost 2 bases to trimming and J lost 4 bases, with 6 bases between them. CDR3 sequence (DNA): TGTGCCAGCTCACCAGCAGCTTACGAGCAGTACTTC. Protein: CASSPAAYEQYF.

In this sample, this clonotype turned up a few times. The V and J genes are TRBV4-3 and TRBJ2-3; 8 bases map to TRBD1. The junction had 2 bases not matched to a gene; V was cut back by 2 bases and J by 1 base. The CDR3 totals 15 residues. Germline CDR1 is LGHNA and CDR2 is YSLEER. The CDR3 region is CASSQRGQGTDTQYF. The CDR3 nucleotides are TGCGCCAGCAGCCAAAGGGGACAGGGCACAGATACGCAGTATTTT.

CDR3 amino acids: CASSGWSTGNEQFF. CDR3 DNA: TGTGCCAGCAGTGGGTGGTCGACGGGTAATGAGCAGTTCTTC. The V gene is TRBV25-1, the J gene TRBJ2-1; D not certain. The V gene lost 4 bases and the J gene lost 7 bases, with 14 bases spanning the gap. Germline values: CDR1 MGHDK, CDR2 SYGVNS. The CDR3 is 14 amino acids.

This sequence joins TRBV6-2 or TRBV6-3 and TRBJ2-5, with D maybe TRBD2 (5 bases). The CDR3 spans 12 residues. Trimming stripped 5 bases from V and 5 bases from J, with 9 bases between. Germline CDR1 is MNHEY and CDR2 is SVGEGT. The CDR3 region is CASSRWEETQYF. DNA for the CDR3: TGTGCCAGCAGTCGGTGGGAGGAGACCCAGTACTTC.

This clonotype is deemed medium-sized. The chain links TRBV18 to TRBJ2-3; no clear D gene. The CDR3 sequence is 12 residues long. V lost 2 bases, J lost 5 bases, and 5 bases lay in between. Germline V CDR1 and CDR2: KGHSH, LQKENI. The CDR3 region is CASSPSIDTQYF. The CDR3 DNA reads TGTGCCAGCTCACCATCGATAGATACGCAGTATTTT.